This T cell receptor (beta chain) came from a study of T cells in Graves' hyperthyroidism and ophthalmopathy. This clonotype was seen more than once but under ten times. From RNA transcripts, TCR beta CDR3 regions were amplified. With the HTBI primer set, the TCR CDR3 went through a first round of RT-PCR. TCRdb reprocessed the multiplex PCR reads via MiXCR and lists one record per CDR3 protein. The table records 450,000 to 600,000 distinct CDR3 sequences, about 20% of them present only once. Ophthalmopathy patients all had a Clinical Activity Score of at least 3, a NOSPECS grade of at least 4 and disease under 3 months old. This CDR3 has 15 residues. Germline assignment: CDR1 MNHNS and CDR2 SASEGT. Between the trimmed V and J ends, which lost 6 bases and 6 bases, there was a span of 17 bases.

V is TRBV6-1 and J is TRBJ2-2; D assignment may be TRBD1 or TRBD2 (7 bases each). The sequencing sample was made of blood. This clonotype was sampled from a middle-aged man with Graves' ophthalmopathy. The CDR3 protein is CASSMPRGRAGELFF. The CDR3 DNA reads TGTGCCAGCAGCATGCCCAGGGGGAGGGCCGGGGAGCTGTTTTTT.